This T cell receptor (beta chain) derives from a study of blood T cells in healthy people across ages. Notes on the study in general: The study found more naive CD4+ cells and higher diversity in long-lived than aged donors.

Together with a sample-barcoded 5' primer, a J-beta primer mix was included in a second PCR lasting about 6 to 11 cycles. In TCRdb, the 5' RACE reads were re-called with MiXCR into one record per CDR3 protein. The sample has around 1,700,000 distinct CDR3 sequences; roughly 27% are singletons. This clonotype appeared a few times. What it recognizes is unknown. Unmatched junction bases numbered 5, after V lost 0 bases and J lost 4 bases. Germline CDR1 and CDR2: SGHRS and YFSETQ. The CDR3 sequence is 15 residues long. The chain links TRBV5-1 to TRBJ1-1; 8 bases match TRBD1. The clonotype originates from a woman aged 25 to 45 in good health. Sequencing was performed on blood. The CDR3: CASSLAGQGATEAFF. CDR3 nucleotides: TGCGCCAGCAGCTTGGCGGGGCAGGGGGCCACTGAAGCTTTCTTT.